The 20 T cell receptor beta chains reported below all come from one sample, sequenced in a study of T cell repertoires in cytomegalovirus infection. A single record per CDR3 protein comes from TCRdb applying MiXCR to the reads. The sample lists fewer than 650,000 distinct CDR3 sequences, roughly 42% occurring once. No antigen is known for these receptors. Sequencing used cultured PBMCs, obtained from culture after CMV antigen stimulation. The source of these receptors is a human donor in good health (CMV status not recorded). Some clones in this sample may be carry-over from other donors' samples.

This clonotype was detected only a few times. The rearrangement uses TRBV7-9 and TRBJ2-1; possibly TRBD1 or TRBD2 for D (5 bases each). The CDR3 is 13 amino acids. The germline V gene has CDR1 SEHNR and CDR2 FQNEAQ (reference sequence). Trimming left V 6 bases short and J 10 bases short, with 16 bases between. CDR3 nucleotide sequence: TGTGCCAGCAGGTCCCGGGACGTACAAGAGCAGTTCTTC. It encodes CASRSRDVQEQFF.

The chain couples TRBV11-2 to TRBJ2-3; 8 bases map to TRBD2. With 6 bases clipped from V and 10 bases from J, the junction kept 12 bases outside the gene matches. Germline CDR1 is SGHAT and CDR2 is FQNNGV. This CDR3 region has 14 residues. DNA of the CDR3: TGTGCCAGCAGTAGCGGGACGTCCGAGGATGCGCAGTATTTT. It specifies CASSSGTSEDAQYF.

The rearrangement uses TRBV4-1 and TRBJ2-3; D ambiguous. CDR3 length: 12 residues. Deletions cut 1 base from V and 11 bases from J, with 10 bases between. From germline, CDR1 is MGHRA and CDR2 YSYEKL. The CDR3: CASSQVGLLQYF. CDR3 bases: TGCGCCAGCAGCCAAGTGGGATTATTGCAGTATTTT.

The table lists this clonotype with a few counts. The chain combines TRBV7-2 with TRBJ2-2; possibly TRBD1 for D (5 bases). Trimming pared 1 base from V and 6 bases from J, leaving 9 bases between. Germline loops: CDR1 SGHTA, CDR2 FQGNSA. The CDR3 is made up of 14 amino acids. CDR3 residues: CASSLGLTAGELFF. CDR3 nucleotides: TGTGCCAGCAGCTTAGGATTGACAGCCGGGGAGCTGTTTTTT. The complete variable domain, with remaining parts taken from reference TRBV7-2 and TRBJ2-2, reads GAGVSQSPSNKVTEKGKDVELRCDPISGHTALYWYRQSLGQGLEFLIYFQGNSAPDKSGLPSDRFSAERTGGSVSTLTIQRTQQEDSAVYLCASSLGLTAGELFFGEGSRLTVL.

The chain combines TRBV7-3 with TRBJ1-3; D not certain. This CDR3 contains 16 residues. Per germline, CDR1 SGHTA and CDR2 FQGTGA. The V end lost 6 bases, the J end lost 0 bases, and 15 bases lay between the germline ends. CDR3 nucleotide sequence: TGTGCCAGCAGTTTTTCGGACGTGAGCTCTGGAAACACCATATATTTT. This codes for CASSFSDVSSGNTIYF.

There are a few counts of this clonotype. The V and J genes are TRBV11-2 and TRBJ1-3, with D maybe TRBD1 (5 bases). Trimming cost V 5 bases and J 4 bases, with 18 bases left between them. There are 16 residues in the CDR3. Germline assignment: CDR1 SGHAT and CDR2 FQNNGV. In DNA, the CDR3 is TGTGCCAGCAGCCCCCTCAGCGGGGGACCCGGAAACACCATATATTTT. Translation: CASSPLSGGPGNTIYF.

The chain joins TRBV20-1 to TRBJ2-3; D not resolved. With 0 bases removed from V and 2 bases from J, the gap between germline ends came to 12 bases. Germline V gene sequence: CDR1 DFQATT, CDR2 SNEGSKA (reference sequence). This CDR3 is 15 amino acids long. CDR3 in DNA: TGCAGTGCTAGAGATGGGAAGTACTACACAGATACGCAGTATTTT. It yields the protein CSARDGKYYTDTQYF.

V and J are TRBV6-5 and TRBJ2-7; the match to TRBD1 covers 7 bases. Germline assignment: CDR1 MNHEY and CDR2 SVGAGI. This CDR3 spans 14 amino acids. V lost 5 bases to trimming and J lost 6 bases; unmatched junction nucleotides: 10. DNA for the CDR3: TGTGCCAGCAGTAGGGGCAGGGGGTGGGCCGAGCAGTACTTC. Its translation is CASSRGRGWAEQYF.

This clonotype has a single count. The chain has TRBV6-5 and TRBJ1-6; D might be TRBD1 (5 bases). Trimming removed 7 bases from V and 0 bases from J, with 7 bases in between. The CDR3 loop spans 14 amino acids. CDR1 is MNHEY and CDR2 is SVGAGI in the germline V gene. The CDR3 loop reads CASKGSSYNSPLHF. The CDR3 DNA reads TGTGCCAGCAAGGGGAGCTCCTATAATTCACCCCTCCACTTT.

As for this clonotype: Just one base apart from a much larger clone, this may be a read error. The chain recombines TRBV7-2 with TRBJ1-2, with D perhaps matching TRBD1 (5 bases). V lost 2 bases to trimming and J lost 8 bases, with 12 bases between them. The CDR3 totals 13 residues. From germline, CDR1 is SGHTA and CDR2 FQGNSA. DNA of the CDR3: TGTGCCAGCAGCTTAATGACAGTTGGCGGCTACACCTTC. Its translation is CASSLMTVGGYTF.

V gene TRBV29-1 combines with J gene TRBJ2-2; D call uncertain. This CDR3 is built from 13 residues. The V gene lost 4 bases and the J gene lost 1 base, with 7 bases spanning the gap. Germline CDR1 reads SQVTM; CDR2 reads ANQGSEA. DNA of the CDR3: TGCAGCGTTGGGGCAGGGAACACCGGGGAGCTGTTTTTT. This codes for CSVGAGNTGELFF.

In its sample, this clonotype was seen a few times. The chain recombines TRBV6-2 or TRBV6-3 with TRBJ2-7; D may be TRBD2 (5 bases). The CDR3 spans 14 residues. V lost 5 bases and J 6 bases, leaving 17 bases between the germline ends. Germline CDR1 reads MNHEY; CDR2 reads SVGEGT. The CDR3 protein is CASSPLGLASEQYF. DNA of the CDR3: TGTGCCAGCAGTCCCCTCGGGCTAGCAAGCGAGCAGTACTTC.

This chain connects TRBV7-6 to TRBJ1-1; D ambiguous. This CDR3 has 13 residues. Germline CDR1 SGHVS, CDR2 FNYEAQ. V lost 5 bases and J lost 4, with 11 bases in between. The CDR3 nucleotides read TGTGCCAGCAGCCAAGTGGTTGGCACTGAAGCTTTCTTT. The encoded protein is CASSQVVGTEAFF.

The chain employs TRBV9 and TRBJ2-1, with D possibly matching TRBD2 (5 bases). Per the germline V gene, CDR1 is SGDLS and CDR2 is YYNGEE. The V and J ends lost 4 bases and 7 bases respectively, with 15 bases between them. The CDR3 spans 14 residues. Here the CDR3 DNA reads TGTGCCAGCAGCCGAGGAGGAGGCCCAAATGAGCAGTTCTTC. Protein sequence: CASSRGGGPNEQFF.

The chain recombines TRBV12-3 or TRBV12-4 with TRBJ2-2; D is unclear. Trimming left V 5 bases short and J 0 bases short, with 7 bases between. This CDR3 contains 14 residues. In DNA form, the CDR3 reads TGTGCCAGCAGTCATCGACCGAACACCGGGGAGCTGTTTTTT. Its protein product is CASSHRPNTGELFF.

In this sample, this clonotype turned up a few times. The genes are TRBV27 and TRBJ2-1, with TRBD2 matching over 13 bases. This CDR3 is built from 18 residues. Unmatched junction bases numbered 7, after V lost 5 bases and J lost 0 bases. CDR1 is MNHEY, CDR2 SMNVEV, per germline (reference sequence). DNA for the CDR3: TGTGCCAGCAGTGTGACTAGCGGGAGGACGAGCTCCTACAATGAGCAGTTCTTC. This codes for CASSVTSGRTSSYNEQFF.

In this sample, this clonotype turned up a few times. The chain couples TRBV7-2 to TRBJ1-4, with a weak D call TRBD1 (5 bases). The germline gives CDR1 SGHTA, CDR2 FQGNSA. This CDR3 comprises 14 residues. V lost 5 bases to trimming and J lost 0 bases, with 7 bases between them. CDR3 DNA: TGTGCCAGCAGCCAGACAGCAACTAATGAAAAACTGTTTTTT. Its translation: CASSQTATNEKLFF.

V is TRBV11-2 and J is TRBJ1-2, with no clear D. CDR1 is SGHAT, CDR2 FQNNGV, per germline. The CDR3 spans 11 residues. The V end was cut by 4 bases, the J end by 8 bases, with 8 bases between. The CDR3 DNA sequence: TGTGCCAGCAGCTCTATAGGCGGCTACACCTTC. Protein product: CASSSIGGYTF.

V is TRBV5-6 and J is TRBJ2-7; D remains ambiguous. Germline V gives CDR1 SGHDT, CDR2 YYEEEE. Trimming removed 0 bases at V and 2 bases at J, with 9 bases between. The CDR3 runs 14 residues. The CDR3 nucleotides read TGTGCCAGCAGCTTGGGCAGTCTAACCTACGAGCAGTACTTC. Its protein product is CASSLGSLTYEQYF.

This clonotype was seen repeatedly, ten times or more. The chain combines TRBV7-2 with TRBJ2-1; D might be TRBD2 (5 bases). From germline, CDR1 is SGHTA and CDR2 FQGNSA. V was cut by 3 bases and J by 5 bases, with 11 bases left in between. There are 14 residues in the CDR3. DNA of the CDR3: TGTGCCAGCAGCTTCTTCGACGGGAACAATGAGCAGTTCTTC. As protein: CASSFFDGNNEQFF. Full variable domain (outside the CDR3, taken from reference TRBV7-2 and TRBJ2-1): GAGVSQSPSNKVTEKGKDVELRCDPISGHTALYWYRQSLGQGLEFLIYFQGNSAPDKSGLPSDRFSAERTGGSVSTLTIQRTQQEDSAVYLCASSFFDGNNEQFFGPGTRLTVL.